This T cell receptor beta chain comes out of a study of identical twins. TCRdb reprocessed the 5' RACE reads with MiXCR, giving one entry per CDR3 protein. Of fewer than 550,000 distinct CDR3 sequences in the sample, 13% to 15% are singletons; the top ten hold around 0.98%. This clonotype was found a few times. With no exceptions, donors were healthy Caucasians. The CDR3 has 16 amino acids. The ends were cut back, 1 base at V and 8 bases at J, with 20 bases in the middle. The V gene's germline CDR1 is SGHDN and CDR2 FVKESK. In addition, the sample was reused for a study of yellow fever vaccine responses in identical twins.

Sequencing was carried out using CD4+ T cells sorted from blood. The receptor comes from a woman aged 18-29 years in good health. V is TRBV14 and J is TRBJ1-1; perhaps TRBD1 as D (5 bases). The CDR3 loop reads CASSQAIKGISGEAFF. CDR3 coding DNA: TGTGCCAGCAGCCAAGCTATAAAGGGGATTTCGGGAGAAGCTTTCTTT.